The clone carrying this T cell receptor (beta chain) has at least ten counts. Its antigen remains unknown. The read ends 3 residues before the CDR3 terminus; that terminus is restored from the germline J gene. The germline CDR1 and CDR2 sequences are DFQATT and SNEGSKA (reference sequence). There are 15 residues in the CDR3. After removal of 3 bases from V and 3 bases from J, the junction contained 8 bases not matched to a gene. The sample is drawn from a study of T cell clonality in common variable immunodeficiency. Study-wide findings and caveats: Fewer TCRbeta clones were shared among CVID subjects than controls.

Clones were read by immunoSEQ multiplex PCR, and TCRdb kept only the in-frame ones, dropping some. The specimen has over 40,000 clones, none found just once. The sample comprised peripheral blood mononuclear cells. The receptor comes from a person between 18 and 75 years old in good health. The chain carries TRBV20-1 and TRBJ2-1; 7 positions match TRBD2. The covered CDR3 bases are TGCAGTGCTAGTGAAGCGGGACGCGACTACAATGAG. It specifies CSASEAGRDYNE. The CDR3, in full, reads CSASEAGRDYNEQFF.